This T cell receptor (beta chain) was sequenced for a study of memory CD4+ T cells and cytomegalovirus serostatus (dated by TCRdb to the late 2010s). A note on the overall study: The cohort included approximately 35 healthy adults from Belgium, of whom 9 were CMV seropositive and 24 were CMV seronegative. To replicate a published TCR-based CMV serostatus classifier, the researchers sequenced the CD4+ memory TCRbeta repertoires of a Belgian cohort whose cytomegalovirus serostatus was known.

Genomic DNA was extracted from sorted cells with the Quick-DNA Microprep Kit. Amplification of TCRbeta DNA was done with the immunoSEQ hsTCRbeta kit, following the protocol from the manufacturer. TCRbeta libraries were sequenced on an Illumina MiSeq instrument. The original pipeline was this. Removing out-of-frame sequences left 2 million to 2.5 million distinct TCRbeta sequences, an average of around 70,000 per individual. Two values were used to score each individual: the count of 150 to 200 previously reported CMV-associated TCRbeta sequences and the total count of productive distinct TCRbeta sequences. A beta-binomial model was reimplemented in Python, and random forests from scikit-learn, run with default parameters, were trained on data from the US cohort. Classifier performance on the Belgian cohort was reported as the median AUC with percentile confidence intervals calculated over 10,000 bootstrap iterations. Sourced from immuneACCESS, this table was stored by TCRdb with only in-frame sequences that have V and J called. A share of the clones is absent; for the studies checked, an unresolved V gene accounts for under half, and the remainder has no known explanation. That table is the source of V, J and clone size, and D and trimming were worked out from the DNA. This sample comprises about 25,000 clones, 70% to 85% of them detected only once. The top ten clonotypes cover 0.95% to 1.1% of the sample.

A note on this clone: The specificity of this receptor is unknown. No clone much larger than this one lies a single base away; base qualities are absent.

General study outcomes and caveats: On the Belgian cohort, the classifier built on the original framework reached a median bootstrapped AUC of almost 0.96, with a 95% CI of 0.76-1.00. CMV serostatus prediction reached a median bootstrapped AUC of 0.95 with the original framework and over 0.8 with a US-trained random forest. Unlike the original study, which covered naive and memory CD4+ and CD8+ populations, the Belgian study sequenced only CD4+CD45RO+ memory cells. The results were read as suggesting that the CMV-associated TCR signature is, for the most part, present in the CD4+ memory repertoire. Among the 150 to 200 previously reported CMV-associated TCRbeta sequences, some 70 showed up in the CD4+ memory repertoires, with each one found in between one and five individuals.

A FACSAria II was used to sort memory CD4+ T cells, defined as single viable CD3+CD4+CD8-CD45RO+ cells. CMV serostatus was determined using a Roche Elecsys assay that detects serum IgG against CMV pp150, pp28, p38 and p52. After thawing, total CD4+ T cells were enriched by positive selection with CD4 magnetic microbeads. The samples came from a different study that was designed specifically to examine the CD4+ T cell memory repertoire. Peripheral blood mononuclear cells were isolated and cryopreserved according to standard operating procedures, and serum was kept at -80 degrees C. The staining used CD3-PerCP (BW264/56), CD4-APC (RPA-T4), CD45RO-PE (UCHT1) and CD8-Pacific Orange (3B5) antibodies, and Sytox blue was used to exclude non-viable cells. From its cysteine to its phenylalanine, the CDR3 spans 15 amino acids. CDR3 DNA is the only sequence kept; it has 45 bases, read in frame from the first base. As encoded in the germline V gene (reference sequence), CDR1 is MNHEY while CDR2 is SMNVEV. V is cut back by 7 bases and J by 6 bases, with 9 bases in the junction unmatched.

This TCR was recovered from an adult in good health and CMV-seronegative. Material: memory CD4+ T cells from blood. The chain links TRBV27 with TRBJ2-2, with 9 bases in between that match TRBD1. The DNA sequence is given as TGTGCCAGCAAACGGGACAGGGTGTTTTCCGGGGAGCTGTTTTTT. Translation gives CASKRDRVFSGELFF.